Presented here are 15 T cell receptor beta chains from one specimen sequenced in a study of blood T cell repertoires in COVID-19. Clones were sequenced by immunoSEQ multiplex PCR, and TCRdb holds only the in-frame ones, with some missing. This table has 70,000 to 90,000 clones, roughly 70% appearing once. The sequenced sample consisted of peripheral blood. These receptors were taken from a human donor with acute or convalescent COVID-19. The donor label of this sample is uncertain.

This rearrangement joins TRBV6-5 to TRBJ2-5, with TRBD1 as a possible D gene (5 bases). Germline V gene sequence: CDR1 MNHEY, CDR2 SVGAGI. The CDR3 is 13 amino acids. With 2 bases removed from V and 5 bases from J, the gap between germline ends came to 9 bases. The DNA for the CDR3 is TGTGCCAGCAGTTACCCACCAGGGGAGACCCAGTACTTC. This gives the protein CASSYPPGETQYF.

This chain connects TRBV10-3 to TRBJ1-1; TRBD1 matches 9 bases. Germline trimming cut 4 bases from V and 1 base from J; bases unmatched to any gene: 7. CDR1 ENHRY and CDR2 SYGVKD come from the germline V gene. There are 16 residues in the CDR3. As DNA, the CDR3 is TGTGCCATCAGTGGAACAGGGGGCAGAGGGAACACTGAAGCTTTCTTT. This gives the protein CAISGTGGRGNTEAFF.

The genes are TRBV10-2 and TRBJ1-1; possibly TRBD1 for D (5 bases). The germline gives CDR1 WSHSY, CDR2 SAAADI. The ends were cut back, 5 bases at V and 1 base at J, with 8 bases in the middle. The CDR3 has 13 amino acids. The CDR3 reads CASSRQSNTEAFF. The CDR3 bases are TGCGCCAGCAGTCGACAGTCGAACACTGAAGCTTTCTTT.

The chain uses TRBV5-1 and TRBJ2-7; TRBD2 might be the D (5 bases). The CDR3 loop spans 15 amino acids. The germline CDR1 and CDR2 sequences are SGHRS and YFSETQ. V was clipped by 5 bases and J by 2 bases, with 17 bases between them. The CDR3 loop reads CASRSRSRGTYEQYV. The CDR3 DNA sequence: TGCGCCAGCAGATCCCGCTCCCGGGGAACCTACGAGCAGTACGTC.

This rearrangement joins TRBV6-5 to TRBJ1-2; no clear D. The germline gives CDR1 MNHEY, CDR2 SVGAGI. The CDR3 is 14 amino acids. V was pared by 8 bases and J by 6 bases, with 19 bases between. The CDR3 region has the DNA TGTGCCAGCGCCATAGTGGCGGGGTCAGATGGCTACACCTTC. This encodes CASAIVAGSDGYTF.

CDR3 DNA: TGTGCCAGCAGCCTGCGGAGCGGTGAAAAACTGTTTTTT. It translates to CASSLRSGEKLFF. J is TRBJ1-4 and V is TRBV11-1; no firm D call. The CDR3 totals 13 residues. V lost 5 bases and J 7 bases, leaving 11 bases between the germline ends. Germline V gives CDR1 SGHAT, CDR2 FQDESV (reference sequence).

This chain joins TRBV6-5 and TRBJ2-5, with D perhaps matching TRBD2 (5 bases). The CDR3 has 12 residues. Per germline, CDR1 MNHEY and CDR2 SVGAGI. Trimming removed 4 bases from V and 5 bases from J, with 8 bases in between. CDR3 DNA: TGTGCCAGCAGTTTCCCGGGGGAGACCCAGTACTTC. Translated: CASSFPGETQYF.

The J gene is TRBJ2-1, the V gene TRBV7-6; 13 bases are a match to TRBD2. This CDR3 has 17 residues. Germline CDR1 is SGHVS and CDR2 is FNYEAQ. The junction had 6 bases not matched to a gene; V was cut back by 5 bases and J by 2 bases. CDR3 sequence: CASSRGTSGETYNEQFF. The DNA for the CDR3 is TGTGCCAGCAGCCGAGGGACTAGCGGGGAGACCTACAATGAGCAGTTCTTC.

This chain connects TRBV7-3 to TRBJ2-7; possibly TRBD2 for D (7 bases). Trimming took off 0 bases at V and 4 bases at J, with 13 bases between the two ends. The length of the CDR3 is 15 residues. CDR1 SGHTA and CDR2 FQGTGA come from the germline V gene. CDR3 DNA: TGTGCCAGCAGCTTAACTTCGGGGGGCCGATACGAGCAGTACTTC. Its translation: CASSLTSGGRYEQYF.

Here the CDR3 DNA reads TGTGCCAGCAGCTTGTTTGTTAGTAGTAGCCACCAAGAGACCCAGTACTTC. Amino acid sequence: CASSLFVSSSHQETQYF. The chain links TRBV5-7 to TRBJ2-5; D remains ambiguous. TRBV5-7 is an open reading frame whose function is uncertain. The length of the CDR3 is 17 residues. Trimming pared 1 base from V and 0 bases from J, leaving 16 bases between.

V gene TRBV6-2 or TRBV6-3 combines with J gene TRBJ1-3, with 8 bases matching TRBD1. CDR3 length equals 17 residues. V shed 2 bases and J 0 bases; nucleotides not matched to a gene: 6. The germline gives CDR1 MNHEY, CDR2 SVGEGT. The CDR3 DNA is TGTGCCAGCAGTTACGAATCGGGACAGGCCTCTGGAAACACCATATATTTT. Its protein is CASSYESGQASGNTIYF.

The rearrangement joins TRBV6-1 to TRBJ2-2, with D perhaps matching TRBD2 (5 bases). V was clipped by 0 bases and J by 6 bases, with 8 bases between them. CDR3 length equals 14 residues. Germline CDR1 is MNHNS and CDR2 is SASEGT. The CDR3 reads CASSEALGAGELFF. The CDR3 DNA is TGTGCCAGCAGTGAAGCTCTCGGGGCCGGGGAGCTGTTTTTT.

The chain combines TRBV15 with TRBJ2-6; unclear D gene. The V gene's germline CDR1 is LNHNV and CDR2 YYDKDF (reference sequence). V was clipped by 0 bases and J by 1 base, with 7 bases between them. The length of the CDR3 is 16 residues. DNA for the CDR3: TGTGCCACCAGCAGAGATCAGAATTCTGGGGCCAACGTCCTGACTTTC. Protein product: CATSRDQNSGANVLTF.

This chain connects TRBV28 to TRBJ2-3, with a weak D call TRBD1 (6 bases). There are 14 residues in the CDR3. V lost 8 bases, J lost 2 bases, and 14 bases lay in between. Germline V gives CDR1 MDHEN, CDR2 SYDVKM. CDR3 in DNA: TGTGCCAGCCAACAGGGCCCTAACACAGATACGCAGTATTTT. Translation gives CASQQGPNTDTQYF.

This rearrangement joins TRBV2 to TRBJ1-4, with TRBD1 identical over 7 bases. Unmatched junction bases numbered 3, after V lost 5 bases and J lost 3 bases. This CDR3 region has 14 residues. Germline assignment: CDR1 SNHLY and CDR2 FYNNEI. CDR3 in amino acids: CASSLDRANEKLFF. CDR3 DNA: TGTGCCAGCAGTTTAGACAGGGCTAATGAAAAACTGTTTTTT.